Shown below are 19 T cell receptor beta chains from a single sample sequenced in a study of Ad26.COV2.S vaccination and SARS-CoV-2 variants. Treatment meaning: over 15 received Ad26.COV2.S at low or high dose, single or two shots; roughly 5 received placebo; per-sample allocation not given. Day 63 after the first vaccine or placebo injection was the time point for sampling. Produced via immunoSEQ multiplex PCR; TCRdb's table is partial and in-frame only. This sample has 510,000 or so clones, with 87% found just once. The sample in question was peripheral blood, obtained in a trial of Ad26.COV2.S vaccine versus placebo. These receptors were taken from a person aged 18-60 years who received the Ad26.COV2.S COVID-19 vaccine or a placebo.

This sequence joins TRBV29-1 and TRBJ2-2; TRBD1 agrees at 7 bases. V dropped 6 bases and J dropped 0; count of bases not matched to a gene: 4. CDR3 size: 14 residues. From germline, CDR1 is SQVTM and CDR2 ANQGSEA. The CDR3 bases are TGCAGCGTCGTACAGGGGCCGAACACCGGGGAGCTGTTTTTT. This codes for CSVVQGPNTGELFF.

As concerns this clone: Other DNA sequences in this sample translate to the same CDR3. The chain combines TRBV29-1 with TRBJ2-3; D uncertain. The length of the CDR3 is 11 residues. The V and J ends lost 1 base and 5 bases respectively, with 4 bases between them. In germline, CDR1 is SQVTM, CDR2 ANQGSEA. CDR3 amino acids: CSVEVGDTQYF. The CDR3 coding sequence is TGCAGCGTTGAAGTGGGAGATACGCAGTATTTT.

The rearrangement uses TRBV10-3 and TRBJ2-7, with D hard to call. There are 11 residues in the CDR3. Germline V lookup: CDR1 ENHRY, CDR2 SYGVKD. Trimming removed 3 bases from V and 7 bases from J, with 7 bases in between. The CDR3 protein is CAISEVREQYF. In DNA form, the CDR3 reads TGTGCCATCAGTGAAGTGAGGGAGCAGTACTTC.

The chain employs TRBV15 and TRBJ1-4; D gene uncertain. Trimming cost V 0 bases and J 16 bases, with 18 bases left between them. The length of the CDR3 is 14 residues. Germline V gives CDR1 LNHNV, CDR2 YYDKDF (reference sequence). CDR3 sequence reads: CATSREGREGVSFF. Written as DNA, the CDR3 is TGTGCCACCAGCAGAGAAGGAAGAGAAGGTGTATCGTTTTTT. Based on the CDR3 plus reference TRBV15 and TRBJ1-4, the full variable domain is DAMVIQNPRYQVTQFGKPVTLSCSQTLNHNVMYWYQQKSSQAPKLLFHYYDKDFNNEADTPDNFQSRRPNTSFCFLDIRSPGLGDTAMYLCATSREGREGVSFFGSGTQLSVL.

The rearrangement joins TRBV24-1 to TRBJ2-1, with 10 bases identical to TRBD2. With 5 bases clipped from V and 6 bases from J, the junction kept 3 bases outside the gene matches. Germline CDR1 KGHDR, CDR2 SFDVKD. This CDR3 region has 14 residues. Here the CDR3 DNA reads TGTGCCACCAGTGGGCCTAGCGGGGGCAATGAGCAGTTCTTC. This encodes CATSGPSGGNEQFF.

The chain uses TRBV30 and TRBJ2-7, with 7 bases matching TRBD2. Germline V gene data show CDR1 as GTSNPN and CDR2 as SVGIG (reference sequence). J lost 9 bases, V lost 4 bases, and 12 bases had no gene match. The CDR3 length is 13 residues. The CDR3 loop reads CAWTSGPLSGQYF. For the CDR3, the DNA is TGTGCCTGGACTAGCGGCCCATTATCGGGGCAGTACTTC.

This chain links TRBV5-6 with TRBJ2-7, with D perhaps matching TRBD2 (5 bases). Trimming cost V 4 bases and J 6 bases, with 20 bases left between them. The CDR3 has 15 amino acids. CDR1 is SGHDT and CDR2 is YYEEEE in the germline V gene. Here the CDR3 reads CASSLELVGFSEQYF. The CDR3 DNA follows: TGTGCCAGCAGCCTCGAACTAGTAGGTTTCTCCGAGCAGTACTTC.

The chain combines TRBV4-1 with TRBJ2-1; D possibly corresponds to TRBD1 (5 bases). The V end was cut by 1 base, the J end by 1 base, with 11 bases between. The CDR3 contains 16 residues. Looked up from germline, CDR1 is MGHRA and CDR2 is YSYEKL. For the CDR3, the DNA is TGCGCCAGCAGCCAAGGGGGCGTGGTGTCCTACAATGAGCAGTTCTTC. This gives the protein CASSQGGVVSYNEQFF.

This chain joins TRBV18 and TRBJ1-5; tentatively, D is TRBD1 (6 bases). Trimming removed 2 bases from V and 7 bases from J, with 12 bases in between. The CDR3 has 14 residues. Germline CDR1 KGHSH, CDR2 LQKENI. The CDR3 bases are TGTGCCAGCTCACCAAACAGGGTGAACCAGCCCCAGCATTTT. The encoded protein is CASSPNRVNQPQHF.

The chain uses TRBV20-1 and TRBJ2-1, with 9 bases matching TRBD2. Germline assignment: CDR1 DFQATT and CDR2 SNEGSKA (reference sequence). This CDR3 contains 14 residues. J lost 8 bases, V lost 3 bases, and 8 bases had no gene match. CDR3 nucleotide sequence: TGCAGTGCTAGTCTCCGCGGGAGGGCCGATGAGCAGTTCTTC. Amino acid sequence: CSASLRGRADEQFF.

The chain joins TRBV6-5 to TRBJ1-2; TRBD1 might be the D (5 bases). Germline V gene lookup returns CDR1 MNHEY and CDR2 SVGAGI. V lost 2 bases to trimming and J lost 0 bases, with 10 bases between them. The CDR3 consists of 15 residues. Written as DNA, the CDR3 is TGTGCCAGCAGTTACGGGGCAGGAGCTAACTATGGCTACACCTTC. Its protein product is CASSYGAGANYGYTF.

CDR3 in amino acids: CSVWGSYEQYF. CDR3 DNA sequence: TGCAGTGTTTGGGGCTCCTACGAGCAGTACTTC. The chain recombines TRBV20-1 with TRBJ2-7; the D is unclear. Germline CDR1 DFQATT, CDR2 SNEGSKA (reference sequence). Deletions cut 7 bases from V and 0 bases from J, with 7 bases between. The CDR3 spans 11 residues.

The table lists this clone with a count of one. The chain combines TRBV7-2 with TRBJ2-3; 10 bases agree with TRBD2. Looked up from germline, CDR1 is SGHTA and CDR2 is FQGNSA. With 3 bases clipped from V and 4 bases from J, the junction kept 16 bases outside the gene matches. This CDR3 spans 19 amino acids. The CDR3 reads CASSFGESVLAGYADTQYF. CDR3 in DNA: TGTGCCAGCAGCTTTGGGGAATCAGTACTAGCGGGATACGCAGATACGCAGTATTTT. Drawing the rest from reference TRBV7-2 and TRBJ2-3, the complete variable domain is GAGVSQSPSNKVTEKGKDVELRCDPISGHTALYWYRQSLGQGLEFLIYFQGNSAPDKSGLPSDRFSAERTGGSVSTLTIQRTQQEDSAVYLCASSFGESVLAGYADTQYFGPGTRLTVL.

V and J are TRBV5-8 and TRBJ2-1, with 14 bases matching TRBD2. From germline, CDR1 is SGHTS and CDR2 YDEGEE. After removal of 0 bases from V and 3 bases from J, the junction contained 8 bases not matched to a gene. The CDR3 spans 19 residues. The CDR3 reads CASSLVGLAGDSGYNEQFF. The CDR3 coding sequence is TGTGCCAGCAGCTTGGTGGGACTAGCGGGAGACTCCGGCTACAATGAGCAGTTCTTC.

This clone occurred once. V is TRBV5-4 and J is TRBJ2-5; 8 positions match TRBD2. V lost 3 bases to trimming and J lost 5 bases; unmatched junction nucleotides: 15. Per the germline V gene, CDR1 is SGHNT and CDR2 is YYREEE (reference sequence). The CDR3 contains 17 residues. The CDR3 DNA reads TGTGCCAGCAGCTCCCGGGGAGCGGGAGATTTTGGTGAGACCCAGTACTTC. The encoded protein is CASSSRGAGDFGETQYF. Full variable domain (rest looked up from reference TRBV5-4 and TRBJ2-5): ETGVTQSPTHLIKTRGQQVTLRCSSQSGHNTVSWYQQALGQGPQFIFQYYREEENGRGNFPPRFSGLQFPNYSSELNVNALELDDSALYLCASSSRGAGDFGETQYFGPGTRLLVL.

This clone was detected only once. The chain joins TRBV7-9 to TRBJ2-7; possibly TRBD2 for D (5 bases). Trimming shortened V by 1 base and J by 0 bases, and 7 bases separated the two germline ends. CDR1 and CDR2 from the germline V gene are SEHNR and FQNEAQ (reference sequence). The CDR3 is 14 amino acids. Written as DNA, the CDR3 is TGTGCCAGCAGCTTAGATACTAGCTCCTACGAGCAGTACTTC. Translated, it gives CASSLDTSSYEQYF.

This chain links TRBV10-3 with TRBJ2-3; D possibly uses TRBD1 or TRBD2 (5 bases each). This CDR3 is built from 16 residues. Germline CDR1 is ENHRY and CDR2 is SYGVKD. Trimming cost V 6 bases and J 2 bases, with 18 bases left between them. CDR3 sequence (DNA): TGTGCCATCAGGTCGACAGTGTTGGGGGACACAGATACGCAGTATTTT. This translates into CAIRSTVLGDTDTQYF.

This clone has only one observation. This chain joins TRBV14 and TRBJ2-3; D gene uncertain. Germline V gene sequence: CDR1 SGHDN, CDR2 FVKESK. V lost 8 bases and J lost 4, with 13 bases in between. CDR3 length: 13 residues. This CDR3 reads CASGLLGADTQYF. The CDR3, as DNA: TGTGCCAGCGGGCTCCTCGGCGCAGATACGCAGTATTTT. The full variable domain, in which reference TRBV14 and TRBJ2-3 provide the parts outside the CDR3, is EAGVTQFPSHSVIEKGQTVTLRCDPISGHDNLYWYRRVMGKEIKFLLHFVKESKQDESGMPNNRFLAERTGGTYSTLKVQPAELEDSGVYFCASGLLGADTQYFGPGTRLTVL.

This clone was counted a single time. The chain combines TRBV3-1 (or the pseudogene TRBV3-2) with TRBJ2-2; TRBD2 might be the D (5 bases). The CDR3 spans 17 residues. CDR1 is LGHDT, CDR2 YNNKEL, per germline (reference sequence). V was trimmed by 0 bases and J by 5 bases, leaving 16 bases between them. The DNA of the CDR3 is TGTGCCAGCAGCCAAGAAAGTATGGGAGCCATTACCGGGGAGCTGTTTTTT. Encoded protein: CASSQESMGAITGELFF.